A selection of T cell receptor beta chains follows, all from one sample in a study of metastatic and nonmetastatic thyroid tumors. Using MiXCR, TCRdb reanalyzed the PCR reads. This table has approximately 25,000 clones, 13% appearing once. The sequenced sample was blood. These receptors all come from a female donor with papillary thyroid cancer or a benign thyroid nodule (not recorded which). Some clones in this sample may be carry-over from other donors' samples. Each CDR3 is given with its conserved first and last residue. The D gene is left open where the match is weak. The listing skips clone size in some rows; elsewhere it reads once, few, many or a size class.

D gene	CDR3 length	V gene	clone size	J gene	CDR3 DNA	CDR3 protein
NA	15	TRBV5-1	NA	TRBJ1-2	TGCGCCAGCAGACCGAGTCCGGGACACCCCTCGGGGTCACTCTTC	CASRPSPGHPSGSLF
NA	15	TRBV24-1	many	TRBJ2-7	TGTGCCACCAGTGATGGGCCGGGGGACTCCTACGAGCAGTACTTC	CATSDGPGDSYEQYF
TRBD2	15	TRBV20-1	many	TRBJ2-1	TGCAGTGCTAGAGATCGAGGCCTAGCGGGAGTAAGGCAGTTCTTC	CSARDRGLAGVRQFF
TRBD1	13	TRBV7-8	NA	TRBJ2-5	TGTGCCAGCATTGGACAGGGGAGAGAGACCCAGTACTTC	CASIGQGRETQYF
NA	13	TRBV11-2	NA	TRBJ2-7	TGTGCCAGCAGGGGGTACCGAACCTACGAGCAGTACTTC	CASRGYRTYEQYF
NA	17	TRBV20-1	NA	TRBJ2-7	TGCAGTGCTAGGGATTATCTTAGCGGAGTCCTATCCTACGAGCAGTACTTC	CSARDYLSGVLSYEQYF
NA	18	TRBV5-1	NA	TRBJ2-5	TGCGCCAGCACCGACGATCCGGGGGTGGGGCTACCAGAAGAGACCCAGTACTTC	CASTDDPGVGLPEETQYF
NA	14	TRBV5-1	many	TRBJ2-5	TGCGCCAGCAGCAGCCTTGGGGGCCAAGAGACCCAGTACTTC	CASSSLGGQETQYF
NA	14	TRBV7-8	many	TRBJ1-5	TGTGCCAGCAGGCCCAATTATAGCAATCAGCCCCAGCATTTT	CASRPNYSNQPQHF
TRBD1	15	TRBV7-9	many	TRBJ2-3	TGTGCCAGCAGCTTAGAGACAGGGGGCACAGATACGCAGTATTTT	CASSLETGGTDTQYF
NA	14	TRBV20-1	NA	TRBJ1-5	TGCAGTGCTAGTTCGGGGTCAGGGGTTCAGCCCCAGCATTTT	CSASSGSGVQPQHF
NA	15	TRBV12-3/TRBV12-4	many	TRBJ1-1	TGTGCCAGCAGTTTTGAAGCAGGACGGGACACTGAAGCTTTCTTT	CASSFEAGRDTEAFF
NA	14	TRBV28	many	TRBJ1-2	TGTGCCAGCAGATACATGAGGGGGGTCTATGGCTACACCTTC	CASRYMRGVYGYTF
NA	16	TRBV7-2	few	TRBJ2-1	TGTGCCAGCAGCCTCCAGTCTCAAGTGGGGAACAATGAGCAGTTCTTC	CASSLQSQVGNNEQFF
NA	15	TRBV2	many	TRBJ2-3	TGTGCCAGCAGTGAAGGGGTGATCGGCACAGATACGCAGTATTTT	CASSEGVIGTDTQYF
NA	13	TRBV2	many	TRBJ1-2	TGTGCCAGCAAGAGGGAGAGTAACTATGGCTACACCTTC	CASKRESNYGYTF
NA	13	TRBV5-4	NA	TRBJ2-2	TGTGCCAGCAGTTATCAGCTCACCGGGGAGCTGTTTTTT	CASSYQLTGELFF
NA	14	TRBV7-2	NA	TRBJ1-2	TGTGCCAGCAGCAGCGATAAGAGGGGCTATGGCTACACCTTC	CASSSDKRGYGYTF
NA	17	TRBV4-1	many	TRBJ1-4	TGCGCCAGCAGCCAACCCCTCGAGGGGCCAACTAATGAAAAACTGTTTTTT	CASSQPLEGPTNEKLFF
NA	15	TRBV12-3/TRBV12-4	many	TRBJ1-3	TGTGCCAGCAGTCCTCGAGGGGGACCTGGAAACACCATATATTTT	CASSPRGGPGNTIYF
NA	12	TRBV20-1	many	TRBJ2-3	TGCAGTGTTGCTGCTAGCACAGATACGCAGTATTTT	CSVAASTDTQYF
NA	13	TRBV12-3/TRBV12-4	many	TRBJ1-2	TGTGCCAGCAGTTTAGGGAATCTCTATGGCTACACCTTC	CASSLGNLYGYTF
TRBD1	16	TRBV27	many	TRBJ2-2	TGTGCCAGCAGTTTATGGACAGGGGACCCAACCGGGGAGCTGTTTTTT	CASSLWTGDPTGELFF
NA	14	TRBV7-6	many	TRBJ2-2	TGTGCCAGCAGCTATGCAGGGAACACCGGGGAGCTGTTTTTT	CASSYAGNTGELFF
TRBD2	17	TRBV28	many	TRBJ2-3	TGTGCCAGCAGTTCACTAAGACTAGCGGGAGGAGCAGATACGCAGTATTTT	CASSSLRLAGGADTQYF
NA	15	TRBV28	many	TRBJ2-3	TGTGCCAGCAGCCTGACTAAGGTACGCACAGATACGCAGTATTTT	CASSLTKVRTDTQYF
NA	15	TRBV30	NA	TRBJ1-1	TGTGCCTGGAGTGTATGGGGTCGGGGGAACACTGAAGCTTTCTTT	CAWSVWGRGNTEAFF
NA	15	TRBV20-1	many	TRBJ2-7	TGCAGTCAGGACCTTATGAGGGGTTACTCCTACGAGCAGTACTTC	CSQDLMRGYSYEQYF
TRBD1	14	TRBV7-3	many	TRBJ2-1	TGTGCCAGCAGCCCCTTAGACAGGGTCCATGAGAAGTTCTTC	CASSPLDRVHEKFF
NA	13	TRBV25-1	large	TRBJ1-6	TGTGCCAGCAGGTTAGGCACTAATTCACCCCTCCACTTT	CASRLGTNSPLHF
NA	14	TRBV12-3/TRBV12-4	many	TRBJ2-6	TGTGCCAGCAGCCTGGGCTCTGGGGCCAACGTCCTGACTTTC	CASSLGSGANVLTF
NA	13	TRBV6-6	many	TRBJ1-6	TGTGCCAGCAGTTACATTAGCGGCTCACCCCTCCACTTT	CASSYISGSPLHF
NA	12	TRBV20-1	many	TRBJ2-7	TGCAGTGCTAGAGATGAGGGGCCCGAGCAGTACTTC	CSARDEGPEQYF
TRBD2	18	TRBV12-3/TRBV12-4	many	TRBJ2-3	TGTGCCAGCACCCTGCGGACTAGCGGGAGAATGGGGGCAGATACGCAGTATTTT	CASTLRTSGRMGADTQYF
TRBD1	15	TRBV4-1	many	TRBJ1-6	TGCGCCAGCAGCCTTGATGACAGGGTTAGCTCACCCCTCCACTTT	CASSLDDRVSSPLHF
NA	11	TRBV12-3/TRBV12-4	many	TRBJ2-1	TGTGCCAGCAGCCGTTCTAATGAGCAGTTCTTC	CASSRSNEQFF
TRBD1	16	TRBV4-2	many	TRBJ2-1	TGTGCCAGCAGCCAGGACGGGACAGGAGTAGACAATGAGCAGTTCTTC	CASSQDGTGVDNEQFF
TRBD1	17	TRBV5-1	NA	TRBJ2-2	TGCGCCAGCAGAGCGCCCCGGACAGGTGGGAACACCGGGGAGCTGTTTTTT	CASRAPRTGGNTGELFF
TRBD1	15	TRBV18	many	TRBJ1-5	TGTGCCAGCTCCTCGAGCCGGGACAGCCATCAGCCCCAGCATTTT	CASSSSRDSHQPQHF
NA	14	TRBV28	many	TRBJ1-5	TGTGCCAGCAGGAAGGGGTCGGGGAATCAGCCCCAGCATTTT	CASRKGSGNQPQHF
TRBD1	15	TRBV19	many	TRBJ1-1	TGTGCCAGTAGTATAGGGCAGGGGGTTCGTACTGAAGCTTTCTTT	CASSIGQGVRTEAFF
TRBD2	16	TRBV28	many	TRBJ2-7	TGTGCCAGCAGTTTATGGGGCGGTAGCGGGAGGCACGAGCAGTACTTC	CASSLWGGSGRHEQYF
TRBD2	17	TRBV4-2	medium-sized	TRBJ2-1	TGTGCCAGCAGCCAAGGCGAAGGACTAGCGTATGACAATGAGCAGTTCTTC	CASSQGEGLAYDNEQFF
NA	12	TRBV10-3	many	TRBJ1-1	TGTGCCATCAGCCCTCAAGACACTGAAGCTTTCTTT	CAISPQDTEAFF
TRBD2	16	TRBV24-1	many	TRBJ2-1	TGTGCCACCAGTGATTCGGCGGGAGAGGGGTACAATGAGCAGTTCTTC	CATSDSAGEGYNEQFF
NA	16	TRBV30	many	TRBJ1-5	TGTGCCTGGAGCTTCTCTGGCAGGGGAGGCAATCAGCCCCAGCATTTT	CAWSFSGRGGNQPQHF
NA	14	TRBV6-1	medium-sized	TRBJ1-1	TGTGCCAGCAGTCCCCGGACCGGGAACACTGAAGCTTTCTTT	CASSPRTGNTEAFF
NA	14	TRBV6-4	many	TRBJ2-7	TGTGCCAGCAGTCCCGGGACGAGCTCCTACGAGCAGTACTTC	CASSPGTSSYEQYF
NA	14	TRBV19	many	TRBJ1-1	TGTGCCAGTACCCTAGGTTGGGTAAACACTGAAGCTTTCTTT	CASTLGWVNTEAFF
NA	15	TRBV6-6	NA	TRBJ2-7	TGTGCCAGCAGTTACTCGGCACGAAGCTCCTACGAGCAGTACTTC	CASSYSARSSYEQYF
NA	14	TRBV28	few	TRBJ2-2	TGTGCCAGCAGTCTCCGGGACAAGACCGGGGAGCTGTTTTTT	CASSLRDKTGELFF
NA	15	TRBV14	many	TRBJ2-1	TGTGCCAGCAGCCAAGTCGGTAGGGGAATCAATGAGCAGTTCTTC	CASSQVGRGINEQFF